This T cell receptor beta chain was sequenced in a study of long-term antiretroviral therapy in people with HIV (dated by TCRdb to the early 2020s). Context from the whole study: The earliest samples were collected approximately a decade before the 2015 WHO recommendation for immediate ART, a period when ART was typically delayed until CD4 counts fell. A retrospective serial study tested whether ART initiation and durable HIV suppression were associated with changes in peripheral blood TRB repertoire composition and diversity. A total of some 210 cryopreserved PBMC samples were contributed to the cohort by 30 adults with confirmed HIV infection, with samples collected serially over a mean of approximately six years (range 1-12). About 40% of the 30 participants with HIV were female. Test extractions of a monoclonal T-cell line alongside 30 or so polyclonal samples showed no cross-contamination during QIAcube processing. What the study reported, not specific to this receptor: Because pre-ART samples had limited cell numbers, unsorted PBMC were profiled rather than sorted CD4+ and CD8+ T cells. Expanded TRB clones identified before ART initiation dominated the repertoire across all time points, though the dominance fluctuated and decreased in many PLHIV after ART. Because PBMC availability was limited, only the TCR beta chain was sequenced, with no alpha chain pairing. CDR3 length ranges in HIV repertoires were narrower than in controls, and network structure suggested an antigen-experienced repertoire with only a slight naive shift after ART. Starting ART was linked to a significant rise in TRB diversity, yet even after long-term ART the diversity remained significantly lower than in transplant donor controls. No data were available on ART adherence, viral resistance or therapy changes, limiting inferences about post-ART repertoire changes. The samples span the years 2004 to 2017, and the ART regimens used at that time may not be as effective as current regimens.

Participants were included only if at least one PBMC sample before ART initiation and at least two post-ART samples were available. Treatment was received in the United States of America by all participants with HIV. Cryopreserved samples of about 1-11 million PBMC were thawed and washed before DNA extraction. At the time of the earliest PBMC sample, participants with HIV were aged between about 20 and 60 years. PBMC samples were contributed by each participant from 1-4 timepoints before ART initiation and 2-8 timepoints after ART initiation, with a median of 7 samples. Serial HIV viral load, CD4+ T-cell count, ART history and demographic data were obtained for every participant. A Qiagen kit on a QIAcube was used to extract genomic DNA from unsorted PBMC, with samples processed in batches of 12. V ends up 2 bases short and J 1 base short, with an unmatched junction base count of 7. The germline V gene (reference sequence) provides CDR1 GTSNPN and CDR2 SVGIG. The cysteine opens and the phenylalanine closes a CDR3 of 15 amino acids. Only CDR3 DNA remains: 45 bases, in frame from the first base.

Sequencing of the TRB variable region was done with the immunoSEQ hsTCRB v3.0 assay at survey level resolution. A depth of roughly 35,000-50,000 T-cell genomes per sample was targeted for TRB sequencing. An Illumina MiSeq with a v3 150-cycle kit was used to sequence the pooled TRB libraries. Regarding the original processing steps: Repertoire analysis was performed in R inside a reproducible Nextflow workflow that covered QC, data transformation and analysis. LymphoSeq2, an R package for AIRR-Seq data exploration, was used to implement custom analyses. After excluding a few samples that yielded fewer than 5000 total TRB sequences, roughly 190 HIV repertoires remained for analysis. Among the 180 to 200 HIV repertoires that were kept, 59 were collected before ART initiation and some 130 were collected after ART initiation. Each repertoire was downsampled to 5000 TRB nucleotide sequences, and summary statistics were averaged across 100 downsampling iterations. TRB sequences were retained for analysis only if CDR3 regions of at least seven amino acids were present. Diversity was measured with a Shannon entropy-derived clonality score and the Gini coefficient. In the repertoire networks, any two of the top 5000 CDR3 amino acid sequences were connected whenever the two sequences differed by an edit distance of one. For TRB CDR3 amino acid sequences, antigen specificity groups and MHC restriction were predicted with GLIPH2. To flag known associations with CMV, EBV, HIV or tissue antigens, CDR3 amino acid sequences were compared against VDJdb and McPAS-TCR. Pre-ART, post-ART and control groups were compared with Wilcoxon signed-rank tests and Holm-Bonferroni correction. This is the immuneACCESS table as TCRdb keeps it, with only in-frame sequences that have V and J called. A part of the clones is gone; compared with another copy, unresolved V genes explain less than half, and the rest is unexplained. D and trimming were read from the DNA, whereas the V and J calls and clone size are those reported in that table. Here the sample has tens of thousands of clones; around 84% occur a single time. The top ten clonotypes cover around 6.8% of the sample.

Comments on this clone: No antigen is known for it. No base-level quality is on record; no much larger clone is a single base apart.

The source is a woman aged 25 to 39 with HIV. The chain is made from TRBV30 and TRBJ2-5; 7 of the junction bases match TRBD1. Specimen: unsorted PBMCs, collected 1.8 years before starting antiretroviral therapy. This receptor carries the CDR3 CAWSFENRGQETQYF. The DNA sequence follows: TGTGCCTGGAGTTTTGAGAACAGGGGCCAAGAGACCCAGTACTTC.